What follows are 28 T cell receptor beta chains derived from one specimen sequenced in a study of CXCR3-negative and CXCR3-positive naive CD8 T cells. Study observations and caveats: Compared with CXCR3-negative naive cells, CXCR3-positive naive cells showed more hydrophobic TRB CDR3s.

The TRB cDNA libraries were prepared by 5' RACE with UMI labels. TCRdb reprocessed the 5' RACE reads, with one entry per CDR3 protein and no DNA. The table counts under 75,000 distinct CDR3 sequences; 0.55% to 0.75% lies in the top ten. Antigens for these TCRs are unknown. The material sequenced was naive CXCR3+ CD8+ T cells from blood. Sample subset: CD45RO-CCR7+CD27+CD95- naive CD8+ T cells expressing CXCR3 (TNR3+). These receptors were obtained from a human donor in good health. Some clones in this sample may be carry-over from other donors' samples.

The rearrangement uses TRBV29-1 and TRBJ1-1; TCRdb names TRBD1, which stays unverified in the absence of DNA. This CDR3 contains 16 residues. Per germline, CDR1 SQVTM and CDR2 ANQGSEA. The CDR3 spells CSVPRDRGRSNTEAFF. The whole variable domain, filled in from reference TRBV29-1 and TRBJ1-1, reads SAVISQKPSRDICQRGTSLTIQCQVDSQVTMMFWYRQQPGQSLTLIATANQGSEATYESGFVIDKFPISRPNLTFSTLTVSNMSPEDSSIYLCSVPRDRGRSNTEAFFGQGTRLTVV.

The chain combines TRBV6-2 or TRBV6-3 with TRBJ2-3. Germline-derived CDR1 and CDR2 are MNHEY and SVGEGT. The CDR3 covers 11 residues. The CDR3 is CASSYPDTQYF.

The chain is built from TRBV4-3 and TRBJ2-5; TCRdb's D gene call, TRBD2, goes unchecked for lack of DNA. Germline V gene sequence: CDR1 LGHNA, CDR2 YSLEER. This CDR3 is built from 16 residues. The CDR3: CASSQTTSGAPETQYF.

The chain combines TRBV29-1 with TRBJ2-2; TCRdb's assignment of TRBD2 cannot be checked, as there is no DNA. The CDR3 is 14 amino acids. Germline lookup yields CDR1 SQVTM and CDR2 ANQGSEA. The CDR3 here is CSVAGGENTGELFF.

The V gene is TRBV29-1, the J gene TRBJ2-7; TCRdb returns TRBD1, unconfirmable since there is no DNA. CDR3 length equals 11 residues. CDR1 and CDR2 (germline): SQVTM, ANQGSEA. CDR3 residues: CSVDRVGEQYF.

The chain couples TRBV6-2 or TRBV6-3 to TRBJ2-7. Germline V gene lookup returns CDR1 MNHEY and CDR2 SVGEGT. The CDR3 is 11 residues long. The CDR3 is CASSRSYEQYF.

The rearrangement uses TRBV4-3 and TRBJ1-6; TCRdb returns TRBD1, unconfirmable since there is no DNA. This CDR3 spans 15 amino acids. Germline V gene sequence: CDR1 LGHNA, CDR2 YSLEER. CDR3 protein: CASSQRRDRDSPLHF.

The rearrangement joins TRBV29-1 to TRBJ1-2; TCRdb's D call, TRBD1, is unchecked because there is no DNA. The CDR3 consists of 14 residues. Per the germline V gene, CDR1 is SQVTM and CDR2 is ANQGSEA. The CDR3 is CSASPGQGNYGYTF. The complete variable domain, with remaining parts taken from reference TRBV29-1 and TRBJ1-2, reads SAVISQKPSRDICQRGTSLTIQCQVDSQVTMMFWYRQQPGQSLTLIATANQGSEATYESGFVIDKFPISRPNLTFSTLTVSNMSPEDSSIYLCSASPGQGNYGYTFGSGTRLTVV.

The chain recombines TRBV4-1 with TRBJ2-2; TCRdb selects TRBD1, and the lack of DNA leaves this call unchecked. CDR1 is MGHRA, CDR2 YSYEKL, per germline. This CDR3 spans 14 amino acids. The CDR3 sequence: CASSHGTGAGELFF.

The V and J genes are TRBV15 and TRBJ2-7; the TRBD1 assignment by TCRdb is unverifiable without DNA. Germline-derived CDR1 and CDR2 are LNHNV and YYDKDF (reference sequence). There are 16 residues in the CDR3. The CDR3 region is CATSRDRGVRSYEQYF.

CDR3: CASSFGSYNEQFF. The rearrangement joins TRBV5-1 to TRBJ2-1. Germline CDR1 SGHRS, CDR2 YFSETQ. The CDR3 covers 13 residues.

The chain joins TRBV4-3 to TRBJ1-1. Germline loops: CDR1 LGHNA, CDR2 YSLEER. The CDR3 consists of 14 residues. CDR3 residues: CASSQDRKNTEAFF.

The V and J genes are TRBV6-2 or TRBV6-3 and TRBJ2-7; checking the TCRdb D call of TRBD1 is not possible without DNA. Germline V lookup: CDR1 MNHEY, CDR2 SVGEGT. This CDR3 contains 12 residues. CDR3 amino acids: CASTYGGTEQYF.

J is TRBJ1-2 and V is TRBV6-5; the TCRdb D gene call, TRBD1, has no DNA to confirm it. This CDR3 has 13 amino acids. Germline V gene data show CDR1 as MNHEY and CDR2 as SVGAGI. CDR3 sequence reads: CASSYSYRDGYTF.

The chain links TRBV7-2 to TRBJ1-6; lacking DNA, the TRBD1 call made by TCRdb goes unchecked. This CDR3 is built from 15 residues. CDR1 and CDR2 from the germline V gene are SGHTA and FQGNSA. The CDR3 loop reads CASSLVEGASSPLHF.

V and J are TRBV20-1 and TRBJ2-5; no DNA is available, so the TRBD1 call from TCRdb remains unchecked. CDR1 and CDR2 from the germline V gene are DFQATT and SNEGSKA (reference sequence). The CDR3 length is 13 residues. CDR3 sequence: CASDGVSQETQYF.

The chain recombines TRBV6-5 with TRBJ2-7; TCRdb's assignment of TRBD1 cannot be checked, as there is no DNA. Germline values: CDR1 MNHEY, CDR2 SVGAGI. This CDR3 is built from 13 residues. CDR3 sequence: CASSYGTDYEQYF.

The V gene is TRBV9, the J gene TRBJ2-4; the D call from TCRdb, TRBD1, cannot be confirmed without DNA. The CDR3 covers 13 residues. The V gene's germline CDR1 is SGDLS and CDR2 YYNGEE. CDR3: CASSSWGGDIQYF.

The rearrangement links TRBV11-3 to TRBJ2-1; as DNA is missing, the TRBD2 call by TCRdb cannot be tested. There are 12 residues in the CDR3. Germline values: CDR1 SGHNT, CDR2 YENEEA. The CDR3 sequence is CATTRGANEQFF.

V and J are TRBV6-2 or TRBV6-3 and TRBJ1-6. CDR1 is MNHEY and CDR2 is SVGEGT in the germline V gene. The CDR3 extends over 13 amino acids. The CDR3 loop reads CASSYSGPEALHF.

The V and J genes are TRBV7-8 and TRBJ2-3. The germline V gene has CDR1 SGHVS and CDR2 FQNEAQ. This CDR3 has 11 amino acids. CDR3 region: CASSLSDTQYF.

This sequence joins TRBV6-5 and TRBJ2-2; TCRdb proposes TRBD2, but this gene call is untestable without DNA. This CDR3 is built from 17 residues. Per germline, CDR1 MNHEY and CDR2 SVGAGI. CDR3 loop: CASSYSLAGANTGELFF.

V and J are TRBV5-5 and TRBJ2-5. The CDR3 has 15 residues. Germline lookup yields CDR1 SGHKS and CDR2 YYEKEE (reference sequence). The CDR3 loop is CASSFGDSAEETQYF.

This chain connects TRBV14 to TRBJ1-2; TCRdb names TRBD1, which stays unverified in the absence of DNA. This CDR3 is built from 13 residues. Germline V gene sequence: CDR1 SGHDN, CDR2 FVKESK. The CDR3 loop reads CASTPGTEYGYTF.

The CDR3: CASSLKGAPTGELFF. The rearrangement links TRBV5-1 to TRBJ2-2; the TCRdb call, TRBD1, lacks DNA for checking. In germline, CDR1 is SGHRS, CDR2 YFSETQ. The CDR3 has 15 residues.

The CDR3 region is CGVMDNPYEQYF. The chain links TRBV29-1 to TRBJ2-7; TCRdb's D gene call, TRBD1, goes unchecked for lack of DNA. The CDR3 length is 12 residues. Germline lookup yields CDR1 SQVTM and CDR2 ANQGSEA.

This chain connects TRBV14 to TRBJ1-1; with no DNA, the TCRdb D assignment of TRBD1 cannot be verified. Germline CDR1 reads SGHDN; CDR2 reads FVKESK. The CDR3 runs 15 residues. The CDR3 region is CASSQAPQGNTEAFF.

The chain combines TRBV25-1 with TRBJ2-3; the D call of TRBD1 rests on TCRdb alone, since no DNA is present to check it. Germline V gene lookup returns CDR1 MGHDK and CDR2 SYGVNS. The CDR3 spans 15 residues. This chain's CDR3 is CASSEYVGVGDTQYF.